This entry lists 27 T cell receptor beta chains sequenced from one sample in a study of cytomegalovirus exposure and HLA in healthy donors. Vbeta (60) and Jbeta (13) primers were used in the PCR. Using immunoSEQ multiplex PCR, the repertoire was profiled, and TCRdb retains in-frame clones only, with some absent. The sample contains around 120,000 clones, roughly 83% of which appear only once. Input material: PBMCs. These receptor sequences come from a man aged 18 to 35 in good health and CMV-seronegative.

The DNA of the CDR3 is TGTGCCAGCAGGCTGTGGGGACAGTCGAATTCACCCCTCCACTTT. It encodes CASRLWGQSNSPLHF. The chain combines TRBV2 with TRBJ1-6, with TRBD1 matching 7 bases. This CDR3 has 15 residues. Unmatched junction bases numbered 9, after V lost 6 bases and J lost 7 bases. Germline values: CDR1 SNHLY, CDR2 FYNNEI. Filled out from reference TRBV2 and TRBJ1-6, the complete variable domain reads EPEVTQTPSHQVTQMGQEVILRCVPISNHLYFYWYRQILGQKVEFLVSFYNNEISEKSEIFDDQFSVERPDGSNFTLKIRSTKLEDSAMYFCASRLWGQSNSPLHFGNGTRLTVT.

V usage is TRBV11-1 and J usage is TRBJ2-3, with a weak D call TRBD2 (7 bases). V was cut by 3 bases and J by 4 bases, with 23 bases left in between. Germline V gene data show CDR1 as SGHAT and CDR2 as FQDESV (reference sequence). The CDR3 consists of 18 residues. CDR3 nucleotides: TGTGCCAGCAGCTTGGGTAACCGGGGGGCACTAGCTGCAGATACGCAGTATTTT. This gives the protein CASSLGNRGALAADTQYF.

This sequence joins TRBV6-5 and TRBJ2-3, with 9 bases aligning to TRBD2. V lost 3 bases and J lost 6; bases outside the gene matches: 4. The CDR3 spans 14 residues. Germline assignment: CDR1 MNHEY and CDR2 SVGAGI. The CDR3 here is CASSYRTSDDTQYF. The CDR3, as DNA: TGTGCCAGCAGTTATCGGACTAGCGATGATACGCAGTATTTT.

As to this clone: An end of the junction does not agree with germline; a read error may underlie this. The chain has TRBV7-2 and TRBJ1-4; possibly TRBD1 for D (5 bases). This CDR3 is built from 15 residues. Germline CDR1 and CDR2: SGHTA and FQGNSA. The CDR3 nucleotides are TGTGCCAGCAGCCCCAGGGCAGCAACTAATGAAAAACCGTTTTTT. Amino acids: CASSPRAATNEKPFF.

The rearrangement links TRBV5-4 to TRBJ2-3, with 12 bases aligning to TRBD2. The trim removed 4 bases at V and 2 bases at J, leaving 5 bases unmatched. This CDR3 spans 16 amino acids. Germline assignment: CDR1 SGHNT and CDR2 YYREEE (reference sequence). Here the CDR3 reads CASSIRLAGVTDTQYF. DNA for the CDR3: TGTGCCAGCAGCATCCGACTAGCGGGAGTCACAGATACGCAGTATTTT.

The chain links TRBV11-2 to TRBJ2-6, with TRBD2 matching 8 bases. There are 17 residues in the CDR3. With V trimmed by 8 bases and J by 0 bases, 9 bases remained unmatched. Germline values: CDR1 SGHAT, CDR2 FQNNGV. The CDR3 coding sequence is TGTGCCAGCCCCCGGGGGGGAGGGGGCTCTGGGGCCAACGTCCTGACTTTC. Translated, it gives CASPRGGGGSGANVLTF. Drawing the rest from reference TRBV11-2 and TRBJ2-6, the complete variable domain is EAGVAQSPRYKIIEKRQSVAFWCNPISGHATLYWYQQILGQGPKLLIQFQNNGVVDDSQLPKDRFSAERLKGVDSTLKIQPAKLEDSAVYLCASPRGGGGSGANVLTFGAGSRLTVL.

This clone was observed once. One end of the junction varies from germline; a read error may be responsible. The V and J genes are TRBV25-1 and TRBJ2-3; 8 positions match TRBD1. CDR1 is MGHDK and CDR2 is SYGVNS in the germline V gene. This CDR3 has 14 amino acids. CDR3 sequence reads: CASRESTGDDTQYF. The CDR3 nucleotides are TGTGCCAGCAGAGAATCGACAGGGGACGATACGCAGTATTTT.

The V call is TRBV18, the J call TRBJ1-4; 7 nucleotides agree with TRBD1. Germline values: CDR1 KGHSH, CDR2 LQKENI. The CDR3 spans 16 residues. V lost 3 bases and J lost 4; bases outside the gene matches: 8. Here the CDR3 DNA reads TGTGCCAGCTCACCCCAACCAGGGGGAGTTAATGAAAAACTGTTTTTT. Its protein is CASSPQPGGVNEKLFF.

The genes are TRBV7-6 and TRBJ2-1; TRBD1 matches at 8 bases. V trimming: 5 bases; J trimming: 3 bases; junction bases outside the gene matches: 9. CDR3 length: 16 residues. Germline V gives CDR1 SGHVS, CDR2 FNYEAQ. In nucleotides, the CDR3 is TGTGCCAGCAGCCCCGGAGACAGGGGTCACTACAATGAGCAGTTCTTC. This translates into CASSPGDRGHYNEQFF.

In its sample, this clone was seen once. This chain links TRBV5-6 with TRBJ2-2, with 9 bases matching TRBD2. The CDR3 length is 17 residues. CDR1 and CDR2 from the germline V gene are SGHDT and YYEEEE. The trim removed 2 bases at V and 11 bases at J, leaving 16 bases unmatched. The CDR3 spells CASSFLGSSGILGELFF. The CDR3 DNA sequence: TGTGCCAGCAGCTTTTTGGGCTCTAGCGGGATTCTTGGAGAGCTGTTTTTT. Using reference TRBV5-6 and TRBJ2-2 for the parts outside the CDR3, the full variable domain is DAGVTQSPTHLIKTRGQQVTLRCSPKSGHDTVSWYQQALGQGPQFIFQYYEEEERQRGNFPDRFSGHQFPNYSSELNVNALLLGDSALYLCASSFLGSSGILGELFFGEGSRLTVL.

The chain employs TRBV5-8 and TRBJ1-2; D is perhaps TRBD1 (6 bases). V dropped 4 bases and J dropped 0 bases, with 13 bases sitting between them. Germline V CDR1 and CDR2: SGHTS, YDEGEE. There are 15 residues in the CDR3. The CDR3 loop is CASSQPGTTNYGYTF. The CDR3 region has the DNA TGTGCCAGCAGCCAGCCCGGGACAACTAACTATGGCTACACCTTC.

The chain carries TRBV6-6 and TRBJ2-5; 9 bases are shared with TRBD2. Per the germline V gene, CDR1 is MNHNY and CDR2 is SVGAGI (reference sequence). This CDR3 has 15 amino acids. Germline trimming cut 2 bases from V and 4 bases from J; bases unmatched to any gene: 5. CDR3 sequence: CASSYPERGAETQYF. The CDR3 coding sequence is TGTGCCAGCAGTTACCCGGAGCGGGGGGCAGAGACCCAGTACTTC.

About this clone itself: A junction boundary mismatches the germline segment, possibly from a read error. The CDR3 loop reads CVSSEVNSGSETQYF. The CDR3 DNA reads TGTGTCAGCAGTGAAGTAAATAGCGGGAGTGAGACCCAGTACTTC. V gene TRBV6-1 combines with J gene TRBJ2-5; TRBD2 matches at 9 bases. The CDR3 spans 15 residues. Germline V lookup: CDR1 MNHNS, CDR2 SASEGT.

This clone was observed a single time. At one end, the junction sequence differs from germline, possibly due to a read error. The J gene is TRBJ2-3, the V gene TRBV27, with 11 bases lining up with TRBD2. CDR1 is MNHEY and CDR2 is SMNVEV in the germline V gene (reference sequence). The CDR3 sequence is 15 residues long. The CDR3 region has the DNA TGTGCCAGCAGTCCCCCACTAGCGGGAGTGCGGCGGGGGAATTTT. Translation: CASSPPLAGVRRGNF.

J is TRBJ2-5 and V is TRBV5-5; D uncertain. Trimming removed 0 bases from V and 1 base from J, with 7 bases in between. The germline CDR1 and CDR2 sequences are SGHKS and YYEKEE (reference sequence). This CDR3 is 14 amino acids long. CDR3 residues: CASSLAASQETQYF. CDR3 DNA: TGTGCCAGCAGCTTGGCGGCTAGCCAAGAGACCCAGTACTTC.

The chain uses TRBV5-1 and TRBJ1-1, with 9 bases matching TRBD1. From germline, CDR1 is SGHRS and CDR2 YFSETQ. V gave up 1 base and J gave up 6 bases; unmatched junction bases: 7. The CDR3 is made up of 15 amino acids. The CDR3 loop is CASSLPGQGYAEAFF. For the CDR3, the DNA is TGCGCCAGCAGCTTGCCGGGACAGGGTTACGCTGAAGCTTTCTTT. The full variable domain, rest sourced from reference TRBV5-1 and TRBJ1-1, is KAGVTQTPRYLIKTRGQQVTLSCSPISGHRSVSWYQQTPGQGLQFLFEYFSETQRNKGNFPGRFSGRQFSNSRSEMNVSTLELGDSALYLCASSLPGQGYAEAFFGQGTRLTVV.

This sequence joins TRBV19 and TRBJ1-1; no firm D call. Trimming shortened V by 6 bases and J by 1 base, and 15 bases separated the two germline ends. This CDR3 region has 15 residues. Germline V gene sequence: CDR1 LNHDA, CDR2 SQIVND (reference sequence). CDR3 DNA sequence: TGTGCCAGTAGCACGCGGAGTGCGGGGAACACTGAAGCTTTCTTT. Protein product: CASSTRSAGNTEAFF.

V gene TRBV27 combines with J gene TRBJ2-1, with TRBD2 as a possible D gene (6 bases). V lost 2 bases and J 0 bases, leaving 8 bases between the germline ends. Germline V gives CDR1 MNHEY, CDR2 SMNVEV (reference sequence). This CDR3 spans 15 amino acids. CDR3 region: CASSLGGSSYNEQFF. CDR3 DNA sequence: TGTGCCAGCAGTTTAGGGGGGAGCTCCTACAATGAGCAGTTCTTC.

The chain couples TRBV21-1 to TRBJ1-5; TRBD1 is the table's D call and was not checked against the DNA. TRBV21-1 is assigned pseudogene status. The CDR3 spans 15 residues. CDR3 DNA: TGTGCCAGCAGGGGGGACGGACAGAGGGATCAGCCCCAGCATTTT. It yields the protein CASRGDGQRDQPQHF.

The rearrangement links TRBV9 to TRBJ2-2; TRBD1 might be the D (6 bases). Germline V CDR1 and CDR2: SGDLS, YYNGEE. CDR3 length: 14 amino acids. V was trimmed by 6 bases and J by 6 bases, leaving 15 bases between them. CDR3 in DNA: TGTGCCAGCAACGCACAGGGCCCGCCCGGGGAGCTGTTTTTT. It encodes CASNAQGPPGELFF.

This rearrangement joins TRBV27 to TRBJ2-7; 8 bases agree with TRBD2. The V gene end was trimmed by 5 bases and the J gene end by 5 bases; junction bases not matched to a gene: 14. This CDR3 spans 16 amino acids. From germline, CDR1 is MNHEY and CDR2 SMNVEV (reference sequence). CDR3: CASSHPPGLEHDEQYF. The CDR3 DNA reads as TGTGCCAGCAGTCACCCCCCGGGACTAGAACATGACGAGCAGTACTTC.

The chain employs TRBV4-2 and TRBJ2-5; D may be TRBD1 (6 bases). The CDR3 contains 15 residues. Per the germline V gene, CDR1 is LGHNA and CDR2 is YNFKEQ. Trimming removed 0 bases from V and 1 base from J, with 9 bases in between. The CDR3 nucleotides read TGTGCCAGCAGCCAAGAAGTGGGGGCCCAAGAGACCCAGTACTTC. It specifies CASSQEVGAQETQYF.

This clone showed up just once. This chain uses TRBV10-1 with TRBJ1-3; no clear D. Germline CDR1 WNHNN, CDR2 SYGVQD (reference sequence). CDR3 length: 14 residues. V was clipped by 6 bases and J by 0 bases, with 9 bases between them. The CDR3 protein is CASSPGGSGNTIYF. In DNA form, the CDR3 reads TGCGCCAGCAGCCCCGGTGGCTCTGGAAACACCATATATTTT.

This clone was recorded once. The chain has TRBV27 and TRBJ1-2, with D possibly being TRBD1 (5 bases). Germline assignment: CDR1 MNHEY and CDR2 SMNVEV (reference sequence). Trimming removed 8 bases at V and 10 bases at J, with 23 bases between. The CDR3 length is 14 residues. For the CDR3, the DNA is TGTGCCAGCTGCCCACTCCAGGGTGTATGTGACTACACCTTC. It specifies CASCPLQGVCDYTF.

The chain uses TRBV19 and TRBJ2-1; TRBD1 might be the D (6 bases). The CDR3 has 15 amino acids. Germline V lookup: CDR1 LNHDA, CDR2 SQIVND (reference sequence). V was shortened by 5 bases and J by 5 bases, with 16 bases between the two germline ends. The DNA of the CDR3 is TGTGCCAGTAGTCTCAGGGGAACACCTAACAATGAGCAGTTCTTC. Encoded protein: CASSLRGTPNNEQFF.

The rearrangement joins TRBV13 to TRBJ2-5; 12 positions agree with TRBD2. J lost 5 bases, V lost 5 bases, and 6 bases had no gene match. CDR1 is PRHDT and CDR2 is FYEKMQ in the germline V gene (reference sequence). The CDR3 is 15 residues long. CDR3 DNA: TGTGCCAGCAGCCGACTAGCGGGAGTACGGGAGACCCAGTACTTC. Translating it yields CASSRLAGVRETQYF.

The chain has TRBV29-1 and TRBJ2-1, with 8 bases matching TRBD1. V lost 6 bases and J lost 5; bases outside the gene matches: 6. CDR1 and CDR2 from the germline V gene are SQVTM and ANQGSEA. The CDR3 loop spans 13 amino acids. The CDR3 region has the DNA TGCAGCGTCGACAGGGGTTTCAACAATGAGCAGTTCTTC. Its protein is CSVDRGFNNEQFF.